This is a list of T cell receptor beta chains from one sample in a study of beta chain features in type 1 diabetes. Method: immunoSEQ multiplex PCR; TCRdb's copy keeps in-frame clones and lacks some. The sample shows some 200,000 clones, about a tenth of them seen only once. Sequencing was carried out using central memory CD4+ T cells from blood. Receptor source: a young man in good health. CDR3s include the opening cysteine and the closing phenylalanine or tryptophan. A D gene is named only where the DNA matches it firmly. Size values are once, few and many counts, or a class for expanded clones, and some rows have none.

j_gene,abundance,len,d_gene,v_gene,CDR3aa,CDR3nt
TRBJ1-1,few,15,TRBD1,TRBV19,CASRKDRAMNTEAFF,TGTGCCAGTAGGAAGGACAGGGCCATGAACACTGAAGCTTTCTTT
TRBJ2-7,.,16,TRBD2,TRBV11-2,CASSLDWTSGALEQYF,TGTGCCAGCAGCTTAGATTGGACTAGCGGGGCTCTCGAGCAGTACTTC
TRBJ1-1,few,11,.,TRBV20-1,CSAAGNTEAFF,TGCAGTGCAGCCGGGAACACTGAAGCTTTCTTT
TRBJ2-7,few,16,TRBD2,TRBV19,CASSKVASGPLGEQYF,TGTGCCAGTAGTAAGGTCGCTAGCGGGCCCCTCGGCGAGCAGTACTTC
TRBJ2-5,.,13,.,TRBV5-4,CASRGGPEETQYF,TGTGCCAGCAGAGGGGGGCCAGAAGAGACCCAGTACTTC
TRBJ2-1,few,15,.,TRBV29-1,CSVDTDLRSYNEQFF,TGCAGCGTTGACACGGACCTCCGCTCCTACAATGAGCAGTTCTTC
TRBJ2-1,many,14,TRBD2,TRBV29-1,CSVGTSGANNEQFF,TGCAGCGTTGGCACTAGCGGGGCCAACAATGAGCAGTTCTTC
TRBJ2-6,.,15,.,TRBV27,CASSLGRPGANVLTF,TGTGCCAGCAGTTTAGGCCGGCCCGGGGCCAACGTCCTGACTTTC
TRBJ2-1,few,16,TRBD1,TRBV7-9,CASSLGDRGSYNEQFF,TGTGCCAGCAGCTTAGGGGACAGGGGGAGTTACAATGAGCAGTTCTTC
TRBJ2-2,.,13,.,TRBV5-1,CASGADGTGELFF,TGCGCCAGCGGGGCCGACGGCACCGGGGAGCTGTTTTTT
TRBJ1-2,.,15,.,TRBV5-1,CASSLETGDGYGYTF,TGCGCCAGCAGCCTGGAGACGGGCGACGGGTATGGCTACACCTTC
TRBJ1-1,.,15,TRBD1,TRBV6-5,CASSYSLTGGTEAFF,TGTGCCAGCAGTTACTCCCTCACAGGGGGAACTGAAGCTTTCTTT
TRBJ2-3,few,12,.,TRBV19,CASSATTDTQYF,TGTGCCAGTAGTGCCACCACAGATACGCAGTATTTT
TRBJ2-5,.,13,.,TRBV18,CASSRDLLETQYF,TGTGCCAGCTCTCGGGACCTTCTTGAGACCCAGTACTTC
TRBJ1-2,.,13,TRBD1,TRBV7-9,CASSFAQGDGYTF,TGTGCCAGCAGCTTTGCCCAGGGGGATGGCTACACCTTC
TRBJ2-7,few,15,TRBD1,TRBV19,CASSIGTGGFYEQYF,TGTGCCAGTAGTATTGGGACAGGGGGCTTCTACGAGCAGTACTTC
TRBJ2-1,.,19,TRBD2,TRBV7-3,CASSLYPRAGKSSYNEQFF,TGTGCCAGCAGCCTCTATCCCCGAGCGGGGAAGAGCTCCTACAATGAGCAGTTCTTC
TRBJ2-3,.,13,.,TRBV5-4,CASSLAGTDTQYF,TGTGCCAGCAGCTTGGCTGGCACAGATACGCAGTATTTT
TRBJ2-1,.,12,.,TRBV11-2,CASSPTSNEQFF,TGTGCCAGCAGCCCAACTAGTAATGAGCAGTTCTTC
TRBJ1-1,.,11,.,TRBV6-5,CASRDYTEAFF,TGTGCCAGCAGGGACTACACTGAAGCTTTCTTT
TRBJ2-7,.,13,TRBD1,TRBV6-5,CASRAGGPYEQYF,TGTGCCAGCAGAGCAGGGGGTCCCTACGAGCAGTACTTC
TRBJ2-1,.,15,.,TRBV5-1,CASSSTGPRSNEQFF,TGCGCCAGCAGCTCGACCGGGCCGCGGAGCAATGAGCAGTTCTTC
TRBJ1-2,few,14,.,TRBV29-1,CSGGLAGGNYGYTF,TGCAGCGGGGGACTGGCCGGCGGGAACTATGGCTACACCTTC
TRBJ2-3,few,18,TRBD2,TRBV25-1,CASRRSGGLAGNTDTQYF,TGTGCCAGTCGCCGTAGTGGGGGACTAGCGGGGAACACAGATACGCAGTATTTT
TRBJ2-3,.,15,.,TRBV30,CACFRSGASTDTQYF,TGTGCCTGCTTTCGGAGCGGCGCTAGCACAGATACGCAGTATTTT
TRBJ2-2,few,14,.,TRBV4-3,CASSRMEGAGELFF,TGCGCCAGCAGCCGGATGGAAGGGGCCGGGGAGCTGTTTTTT
TRBJ2-1,few,13,TRBD2,TRBV7-2,CASTLAGGTEQFF,TGTGCCAGCACACTCGCGGGAGGAACTGAGCAGTTCTTC
TRBJ2-7,few,14,.,TRBV30,CAWSGGRSAYEQYF,TGTGCCTGGAGTGGGGGCAGGTCGGCCTACGAGCAGTACTTC
TRBJ1-5,.,14,.,TRBV7-2,CASSPVTGLRPQHF,TGTGCCAGCAGCCCAGTCACAGGGCTTCGGCCCCAGCATTTT
TRBJ2-4,many,15,.,TRBV23-1,CASTSGDTAKNIQYF,TGCGCCAGCACCTCAGGGGATACGGCCAAAAACATTCAGTACTTC
TRBJ2-3,few,14,TRBD1,TRBV5-6,CASTDRGSGDTQYF,TGTGCCAGCACAGACAGGGGTTCTGGGGATACGCAGTATTTT
TRBJ2-1,few,19,.,TRBV21-1,CASSKGGLAGLFVYNEQFF,TGTGCCAGCAGCAAAGGGGGACTAGCGGGATTGTTCGTGTACAATGAGCAGTTCTTC
TRBJ2-2,few,12,.,TRBV30,CAWGQSAGELFF,TGTGCCTGGGGGCAGTCGGCCGGGGAGCTGTTTTTT
TRBJ2-1,once,15,TRBD1,TRBV7-9,CASSLSGTAYNEQFF,TGTGCCAGCAGCTTGTCCGGGACAGCCTACAATGAGCAGTTCTTC
TRBJ1-2,many,13,.,TRBV29-1,CSVVVGSVGGYTF,TGCAGCGTTGTCGTCGGGAGCGTGGGTGGCTACACCTTC
TRBJ2-1,few,14,.,TRBV5-1,CASSLEAVYNEQFF,TGCGCCAGCAGCTTGGAGGCCGTATACAATGAGCAGTTCTTC
TRBJ1-1,.,11,.,TRBV30,CAWIGNTEAFF,TGTGCCTGGATAGGGAACACTGAAGCTTTCTTT
TRBJ2-3,.,16,TRBD1,TRBV28,CASSLSTGGITDTQYF,TGTGCCAGCAGTTTATCGACAGGGGGCATAACAGATACGCAGTATTTT
TRBJ1-4,.,15,.,TRBV6-1,CASSSQQDRSEKLFF,TGTGCCAGCAGTTCCCAACAGGACAGAAGTGAAAAACTGTTTTTT
TRBJ2-7,few,13,.,TRBV5-4,CASSLGDTYEQYF,TGTGCCAGCAGCTTGGGGGACACCTACGAGCAGTACTTC
TRBJ2-1,.,13,TRBD2,TRBV5-1,CASSLPGLAGEFF,TGCGCCAGCAGCCTCCCGGGACTAGCGGGGGAGTTCTTC
TRBJ2-7,many,17,.,TRBV4-2,CASSREGDGGNGYEQYF,TGTGCCAGCAGCCGAGAAGGAGATGGCGGGAATGGCTACGAGCAGTACTTC
TRBJ2-1,.,15,.,TRBV11-2,CASSSRTDPESEQFF,TGTGCCAGCAGCTCCCGCACGGACCCTGAGAGTGAGCAGTTCTTC
TRBJ2-7,.,15,TRBD2,TRBV5-1,CASSLAGTSGEEQYF,TGCGCCAGCAGCTTAGCCGGGACTAGCGGGGAGGAGCAGTACTTC